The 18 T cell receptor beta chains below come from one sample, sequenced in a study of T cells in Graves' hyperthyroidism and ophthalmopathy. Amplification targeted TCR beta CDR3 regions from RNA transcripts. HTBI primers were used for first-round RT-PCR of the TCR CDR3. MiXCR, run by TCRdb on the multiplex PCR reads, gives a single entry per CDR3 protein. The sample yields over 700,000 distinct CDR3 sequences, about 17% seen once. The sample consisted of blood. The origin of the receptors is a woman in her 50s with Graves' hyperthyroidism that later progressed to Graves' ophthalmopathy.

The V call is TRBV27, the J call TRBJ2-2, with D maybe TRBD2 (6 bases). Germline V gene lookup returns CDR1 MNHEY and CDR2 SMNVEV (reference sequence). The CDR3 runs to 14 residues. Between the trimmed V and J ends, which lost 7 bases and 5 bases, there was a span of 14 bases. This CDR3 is CASNSGGVTGELFF. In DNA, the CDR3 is TGTGCCAGCAATTCCGGAGGGGTAACCGGGGAGCTGTTTTTT.

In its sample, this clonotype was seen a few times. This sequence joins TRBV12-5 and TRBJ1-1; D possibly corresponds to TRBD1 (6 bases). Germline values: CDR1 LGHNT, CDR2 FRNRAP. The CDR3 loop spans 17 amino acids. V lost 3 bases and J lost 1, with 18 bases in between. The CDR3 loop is CASGFWVGGGANTEAFF. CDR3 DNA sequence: TGTGCTAGTGGTTTCTGGGTAGGGGGGGGTGCGAACACTGAAGCTTTCTTT.

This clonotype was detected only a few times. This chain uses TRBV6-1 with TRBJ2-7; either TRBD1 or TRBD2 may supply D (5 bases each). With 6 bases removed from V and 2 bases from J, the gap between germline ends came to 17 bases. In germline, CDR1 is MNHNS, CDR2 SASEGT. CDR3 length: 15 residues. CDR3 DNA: TGTGCCAGCAGGAAAGAGGGGTACAACCCCTACGAGCAGTACTTC. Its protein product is CASRKEGYNPYEQYF.

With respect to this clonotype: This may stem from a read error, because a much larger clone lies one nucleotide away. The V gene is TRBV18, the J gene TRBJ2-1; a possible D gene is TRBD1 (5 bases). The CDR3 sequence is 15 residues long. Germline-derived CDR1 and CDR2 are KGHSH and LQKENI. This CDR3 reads CVSSPEQGPYNEQFF. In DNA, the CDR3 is TGTGTCAGCTCACCAGAGCAGGGCCCCTACAATGAGCAGTTCTTC.

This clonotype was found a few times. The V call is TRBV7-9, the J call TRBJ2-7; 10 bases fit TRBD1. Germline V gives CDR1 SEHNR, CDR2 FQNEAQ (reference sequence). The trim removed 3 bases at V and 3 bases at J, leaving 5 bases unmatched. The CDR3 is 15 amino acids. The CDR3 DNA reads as TGTGCCAGCAGCTTTGGACAGGGGGGAGTCTACGAGCAGTACTTC. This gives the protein CASSFGQGGVYEQYF.

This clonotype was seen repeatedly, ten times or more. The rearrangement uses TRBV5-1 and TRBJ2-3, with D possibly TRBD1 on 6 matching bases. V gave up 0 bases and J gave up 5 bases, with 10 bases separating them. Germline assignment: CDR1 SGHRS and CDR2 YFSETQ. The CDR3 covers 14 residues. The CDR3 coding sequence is TGCGCCAGCAGCTTGGCAGGGGCCGGAGATACGCAGTATTTT. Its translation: CASSLAGAGDTQYF.

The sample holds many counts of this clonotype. DNA of the CDR3: TGCAGCGCCCCCGAGGGAGATACGCAGTATTTT. Protein sequence: CSAPEGDTQYF. V gene TRBV29-1 combines with J gene TRBJ2-3, with TRBD2 as a possible D gene (5 bases). V lost 7 bases, J lost 5 bases, and 10 bases lay in between. The CDR3 extends over 11 amino acids. Germline loops: CDR1 SQVTM, CDR2 ANQGSEA.

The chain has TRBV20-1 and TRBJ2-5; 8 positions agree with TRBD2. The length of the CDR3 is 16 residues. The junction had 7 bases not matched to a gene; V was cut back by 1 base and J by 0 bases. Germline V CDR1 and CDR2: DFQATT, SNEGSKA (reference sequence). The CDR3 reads CSARGSRGAHQETQYF. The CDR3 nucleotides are TGCAGTGCTAGAGGTTCGCGGGGGGCGCACCAAGAGACCCAGTACTTC.

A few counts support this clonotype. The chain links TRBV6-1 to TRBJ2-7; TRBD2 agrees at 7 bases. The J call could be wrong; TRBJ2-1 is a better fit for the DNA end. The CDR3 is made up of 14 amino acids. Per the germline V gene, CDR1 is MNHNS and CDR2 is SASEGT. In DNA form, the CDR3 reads TGTGCCAGCGGGGTGGGGGGGGACTCCTACGAGCAGTTCTTC. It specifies CASGVGGDSYEQFF.

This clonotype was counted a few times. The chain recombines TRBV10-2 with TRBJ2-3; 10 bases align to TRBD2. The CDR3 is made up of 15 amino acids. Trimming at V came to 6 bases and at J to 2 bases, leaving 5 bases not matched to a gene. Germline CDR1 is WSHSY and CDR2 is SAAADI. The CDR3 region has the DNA TGCGCCAGCAGGGAGGGGACTAGCGACACAGATACGCAGTATTTT. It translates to CASREGTSDTDTQYF.

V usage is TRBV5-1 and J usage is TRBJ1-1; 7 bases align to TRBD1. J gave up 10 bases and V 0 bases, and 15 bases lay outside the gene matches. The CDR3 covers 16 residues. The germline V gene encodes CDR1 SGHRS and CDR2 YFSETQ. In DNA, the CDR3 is TGCGCCAGCAGCTTGGGAGGGCAGGGGGTTGCACTTGGAGCTTTCTTT. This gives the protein CASSLGGQGVALGAFF. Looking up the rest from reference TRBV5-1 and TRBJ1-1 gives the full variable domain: KAGVTQTPRYLIKTRGQQVTLSCSPISGHRSVSWYQQTPGQGLQFLFEYFSETQRNKGNFPGRFSGRQFSNSRSEMNVSTLELGDSALYLCASSLGGQGVALGAFFGQGTRLTVV.

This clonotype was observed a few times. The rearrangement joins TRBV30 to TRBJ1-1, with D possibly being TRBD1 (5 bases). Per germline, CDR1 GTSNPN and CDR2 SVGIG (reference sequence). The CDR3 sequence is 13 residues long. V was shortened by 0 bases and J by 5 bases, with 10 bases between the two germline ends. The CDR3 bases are TGTGCCTGGAGTGTACAGGCAGGGACTGAAGCTTTCTTT. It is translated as CAWSVQAGTEAFF.

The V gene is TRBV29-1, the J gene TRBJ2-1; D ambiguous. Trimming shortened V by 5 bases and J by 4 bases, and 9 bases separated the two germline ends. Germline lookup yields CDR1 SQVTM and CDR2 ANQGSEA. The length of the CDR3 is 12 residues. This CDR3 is CSVRRQYNEQFF. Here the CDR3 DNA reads TGCAGCGTTAGGCGGCAGTACAATGAGCAGTTCTTC.

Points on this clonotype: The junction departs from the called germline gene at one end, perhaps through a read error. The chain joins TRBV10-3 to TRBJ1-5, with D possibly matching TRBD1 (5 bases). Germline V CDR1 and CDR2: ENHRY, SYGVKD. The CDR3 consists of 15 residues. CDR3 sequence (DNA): TGTGCCATCAGTGAGGGGGCAGGGCCCTCTCAGCCCCGGCATTTT. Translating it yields CAISEGAGPSQPRHF.

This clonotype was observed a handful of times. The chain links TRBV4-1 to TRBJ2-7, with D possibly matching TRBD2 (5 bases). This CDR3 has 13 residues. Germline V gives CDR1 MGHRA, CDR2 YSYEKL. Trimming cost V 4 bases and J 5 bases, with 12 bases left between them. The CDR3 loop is CASSPREEDEQYF. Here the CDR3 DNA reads TGCGCCAGCAGCCCGAGGGAAGAAGACGAGCAGTACTTC.

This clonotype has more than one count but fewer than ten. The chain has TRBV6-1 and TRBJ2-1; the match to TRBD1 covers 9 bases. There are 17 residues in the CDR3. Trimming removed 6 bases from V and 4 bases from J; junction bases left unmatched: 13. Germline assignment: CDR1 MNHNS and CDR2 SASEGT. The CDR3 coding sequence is TGTGCCAGCAGAACCGGGACAGGGATTACAGTTTACAATGAGCAGTTCTTC. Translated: CASRTGTGITVYNEQFF.

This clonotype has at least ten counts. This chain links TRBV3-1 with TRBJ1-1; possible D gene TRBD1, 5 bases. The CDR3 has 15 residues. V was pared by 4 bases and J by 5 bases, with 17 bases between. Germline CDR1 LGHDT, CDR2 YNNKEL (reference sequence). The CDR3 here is CASSPRYGRVTEAFF. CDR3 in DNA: TGTGCCAGCAGCCCACGATACGGCAGGGTGACTGAAGCTTTCTTT.

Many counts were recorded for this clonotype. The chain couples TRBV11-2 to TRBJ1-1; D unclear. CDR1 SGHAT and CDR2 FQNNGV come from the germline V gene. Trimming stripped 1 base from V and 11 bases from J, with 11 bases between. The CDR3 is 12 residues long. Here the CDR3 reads CASSLAGRWAFF. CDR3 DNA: TGTGCCAGCAGCTTAGCCGGCCGGTGGGCTTTCTTT.